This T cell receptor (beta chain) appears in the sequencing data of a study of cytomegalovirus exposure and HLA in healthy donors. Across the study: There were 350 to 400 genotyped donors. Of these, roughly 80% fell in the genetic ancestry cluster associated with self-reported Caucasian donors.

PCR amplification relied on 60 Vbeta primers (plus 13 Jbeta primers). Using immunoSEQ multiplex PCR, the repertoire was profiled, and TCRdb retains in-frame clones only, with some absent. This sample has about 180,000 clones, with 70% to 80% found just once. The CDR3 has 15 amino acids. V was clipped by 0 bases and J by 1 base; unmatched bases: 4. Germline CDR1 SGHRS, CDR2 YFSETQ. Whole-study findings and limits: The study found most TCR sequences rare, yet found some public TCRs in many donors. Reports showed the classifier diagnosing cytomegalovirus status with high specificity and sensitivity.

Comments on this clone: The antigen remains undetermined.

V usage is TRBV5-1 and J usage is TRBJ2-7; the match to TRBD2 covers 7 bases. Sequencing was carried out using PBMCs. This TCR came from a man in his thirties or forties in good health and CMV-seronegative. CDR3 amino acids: CASSLARGMSYEQYF. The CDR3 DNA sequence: TGCGCCAGCAGCTTGGCGCGGGGGATGTCCTACGAGCAGTACTTC.